A single sample is the source of the 29 T cell receptor beta chains below, sequenced in a study of T cell responses to AZD1222 COVID-19 vaccine. Sequencing used immunoSEQ multiplex PCR; TCRdb keeps in-frame clones, though not all of them. The profile shows about 170,000 clones, around 88% of them singletons. Here the sequenced sample was peripheral blood, taken 28 days after the second AZD1222 dose. These receptors were taken from an adult who received the AZD1222 COVID-19 vaccine.

J is TRBJ1-5 and V is TRBV10-3, with D maybe TRBD1 (6 bases). The germline CDR1 and CDR2 sequences are ENHRY and SYGVKD. The CDR3 covers 15 residues. V dropped 7 bases and J dropped 3 bases, with 16 bases sitting between them. The CDR3 spells CAIKTETGNNQPQHF. CDR3 nucleotides: TGTGCCATCAAAACCGAGACAGGAAACAATCAGCCCCAGCATTTT.

The chain carries TRBV6-1 and TRBJ1-1; the D gene is possibly TRBD1 (5 bases). CDR1 and CDR2 from the germline V gene are MNHNS and SASEGT. There are 14 residues in the CDR3. Between the trimmed V and J ends, which lost 2 bases and 5 bases, there was a span of 12 bases. The CDR3 bases are TGTGCCAGCAGTGAACCGGGACCTAGGACTGAAGCTTTCTTT. This gives the protein CASSEPGPRTEAFF.

This clone is a singleton in its sample. The chain recombines TRBV6-6 with TRBJ1-6, with unresolved D. The CDR3 consists of 13 residues. CDR1 and CDR2 from the germline V gene are MNHNY and SVGAGI (reference sequence). Trimming cost V 5 bases and J 7 bases, with 9 bases left between them. CDR3 bases: TGTGCCAGCAGTACAACAGTGAATTCACCCCTCCACTTT. Its protein product is CASSTTVNSPLHF.

This chain uses TRBV7-9 with TRBJ1-2; D is undetermined. V lost 7 bases and J 1 base, leaving 10 bases between the germline ends. The CDR3 runs to 13 residues. Germline CDR1 is SEHNR and CDR2 is FQNEAQ (reference sequence). The CDR3 nucleotides are TGTGCCAGCATAGGCCCCCTTAACTATGGCTACACCTTC. As protein: CASIGPLNYGYTF.

The gene calls are TRBV2 and TRBJ1-2; 8 bases are shared with TRBD1. J gave up 6 bases and V 4 bases, and 16 bases lay outside the gene matches. The CDR3 runs 17 residues. Germline V gene data show CDR1 as SNHLY and CDR2 as FYNNEI. In DNA, the CDR3 is TGTGCCAGCAGTGGGGTGGGAGACAGGGGAGCGTTGCATGGCTACACCTTC. Its protein product is CASSGVGDRGALHGYTF. The whole variable domain, remainder taken from reference TRBV2 and TRBJ1-2, is EPEVTQTPSHQVTQMGQEVILRCVPISNHLYFYWYRQILGQKVEFLVSFYNNEISEKSEIFDDQFSVERPDGSNFTLKIRSTKLEDSAMYFCASSGVGDRGALHGYTFGSGTRLTVV.

The chain joins TRBV6-5 to TRBJ1-1; perhaps TRBD1 as D (5 bases). The CDR3 is 14 residues long. Germline V CDR1 and CDR2: MNHEY, SVGAGI. V lost 6 bases, J lost 4 bases, and 15 bases lay in between. Here the CDR3 reads CASSSMKGVTEAFF. The CDR3 coding sequence is TGTGCCAGCAGCTCTATGAAAGGGGTCACTGAAGCTTTCTTT.

This clone was counted a few times. The chain is built from TRBV19 and TRBJ2-7; 7 bases match TRBD2. After removal of 5 bases from V and 3 bases from J, the junction contained 7 bases not matched to a gene. The CDR3 is 14 residues long. CDR1 and CDR2 from the germline V gene are LNHDA and SQIVND (reference sequence). The DNA for the CDR3 is TGTGCCAGTAGTTGGGGGGGTCCTCTCTACGAGCAGTACTTC. This gives the protein CASSWGGPLYEQYF.

The gene calls are TRBV19 and TRBJ1-1, with TRBD1 as a possible D gene (6 bases). Trimming pared 1 base from V and 7 bases from J, leaving 10 bases between. There are 13 residues in the CDR3. From germline, CDR1 is LNHDA and CDR2 SQIVND (reference sequence). The CDR3 DNA follows: TGTGCCAGTAGTATAGGTATGACAGGTGAAGCTTTCTTT. This sequence encodes CASSIGMTGEAFF.

The V and J genes are TRBV18 and TRBJ1-3, with a tentative D call TRBD1 (5 bases). The CDR3 has 14 residues. Deletions cut 3 bases from V and 8 bases from J, with 14 bases between. Germline CDR1 KGHSH, CDR2 LQKENI. The CDR3 spells CASSPRDAGYTIYF. The CDR3 nucleotides read TGTGCCAGCTCACCCCGGGACGCGGGGTACACCATATATTTT.

The chain combines TRBV6-5 with TRBJ1-2; D gene ambiguous. The CDR3 runs to 14 residues. Germline-derived CDR1 and CDR2 are MNHEY and SVGAGI. The V gene lost 8 bases and the J gene lost 6 bases, with 19 bases spanning the gap. Here the CDR3 DNA reads TGTGCCAGCGGCAAGAGCTCTGGAGTCCATGGCTACACCTTC. Translating gives CASGKSSGVHGYTF.

DNA for the CDR3: TGTGCCAGCAGCCGTTGGGAGGGGACTAGCGGGGGCAAAACGTCATACAATGAGCAGTTCTTC. Translated, it gives CASSRWEGTSGGKTSYNEQFF. This chain links TRBV3-1 (or the pseudogene TRBV3-2) with TRBJ2-1, with 14 bases fitting TRBD2. V gave up 4 bases and J gave up 4 bases; unmatched junction bases: 18. The CDR3 is 21 amino acids. From germline, CDR1 is LGHDT and CDR2 YNNKEL (reference sequence).

V gene TRBV19 combines with J gene TRBJ1-4; the D is unclear. V lost 7 bases and J lost 10, with 16 bases in between. The CDR3 is 13 amino acids. Germline V gene data show CDR1 as LNHDA and CDR2 as SQIVND (reference sequence). CDR3 sequence reads: CASKRVTDGKLFF. The CDR3 DNA is TGTGCCAGTAAGCGGGTCACAGACGGAAAACTGTTTTTT.

The chain couples TRBV18 to TRBJ1-1; D not certain. The V and J ends lost 1 base and 6 bases respectively, with 18 bases between them. The CDR3 contains 16 residues. In germline, CDR1 is KGHSH, CDR2 LQKENI. The CDR3 protein is CASSPLSSQSPAEAFF. The DNA for the CDR3 is TGTGCCAGCTCACCACTGTCATCTCAAAGCCCGGCTGAAGCTTTCTTT.

The J gene is TRBJ1-2, the V gene TRBV7-9; 7 positions agree with TRBD1. The CDR3 has 14 amino acids. V lost 6 bases and J lost 6; bases outside the gene matches: 10. Germline CDR1 and CDR2: SEHNR and FQNEAQ (reference sequence). CDR3 sequence (DNA): TGTGCCAGCAGTTCGAGGGGGCGACGGGATGGCTACACCTTC. It yields the protein CASSSRGRRDGYTF.

This chain links TRBV4-3 with TRBJ2-3; no firm D call. With 1 base removed from V and 0 bases from J, the gap between germline ends came to 11 bases. The CDR3 contains 16 residues. Germline V gene data show CDR1 as LGHNA and CDR2 as YSLEER. CDR3 coding DNA: TGCGCCAGCAGCCAAGCGGCCCTTCCGAGCACAGATACGCAGTATTTT. This sequence encodes CASSQAALPSTDTQYF.

This clone was observed a few times. In the same sample, other DNA sequences code for this CDR3. This sequence joins TRBV4-2 and TRBJ1-2, with D maybe TRBD1 (6 bases). V gave up 1 base and J gave up 0 bases, with 9 bases separating them. In germline, CDR1 is LGHNA, CDR2 YNFKEQ. The CDR3 is 15 amino acids. This chain's CDR3 is CASSQGGRPNYGYTF. In DNA form, the CDR3 reads TGTGCCAGCAGCCAAGGGGGGCGTCCTAACTATGGCTACACCTTC.

This chain joins TRBV4-2 and TRBJ2-1; D may be TRBD2 (6 bases). The V end lost 1 base, the J end lost 7 bases, and 14 bases lay between the germline ends. The CDR3 is made up of 15 amino acids. Germline assignment: CDR1 LGHNA and CDR2 YNFKEQ. The CDR3 here is CASSQGGTSGNEQFF. Written as DNA, the CDR3 is TGTGCCAGCAGCCAAGGGGGGACTTCTGGGAATGAGCAGTTCTTC.

V and J are TRBV3-1 (or the pseudogene TRBV3-2) and TRBJ2-7, with a possible D match to TRBD2 (7 bases). Germline loops: CDR1 LGHDT, CDR2 YNNKEL (reference sequence). CDR3 length: 15 amino acids. V was clipped by 4 bases and J by 4 bases, with 17 bases between them. CDR3 region: CASSPFRGGPYEQYF. Here the CDR3 DNA reads TGTGCCAGCAGCCCTTTTAGGGGGGGTCCATACGAGCAGTACTTC.

This clone has just a few counts. V and J are TRBV15 and TRBJ1-5; unclear D gene. The germline CDR1 and CDR2 sequences are LNHNV and YYDKDF (reference sequence). V lost 0 bases and J 2 bases, leaving 8 bases between the germline ends. CDR3 length: 15 amino acids. CDR3 sequence reads: CATSREGWGNQPQHF. The DNA for the CDR3 is TGTGCCACCAGCAGAGAGGGGTGGGGCAATCAGCCCCAGCATTTT.

This clone was counted once. V is TRBV5-1 and J is TRBJ1-2; TRBD1 matches at 9 bases. With V trimmed by 4 bases and J by 4 bases, 5 bases remained unmatched. This CDR3 is built from 14 residues. Germline CDR1 SGHRS, CDR2 YFSETQ. The CDR3 loop is CASSPTGGGYGYTF. As DNA, the CDR3 is TGCGCCAGCAGCCCCACAGGGGGCGGCTATGGCTACACCTTC.

The chain links TRBV6-1 to TRBJ2-1; the D is unclear. CDR1 is MNHNS and CDR2 is SASEGT in the germline V gene. The CDR3 is 13 amino acids. Between the trimmed V and J ends, which lost 2 bases and 2 bases, there was a span of 4 bases. The CDR3, as DNA: TGTGCCAGCAGTGAAAATGCCTACAATGAGCAGTTCTTC. The encoded protein is CASSENAYNEQFF.

This CDR3 reads CASSRRENTEAFF. The CDR3, as DNA: TGTGCCAGCAGCCGACGGGAGAACACTGAAGCTTTCTTT. The V and J genes are TRBV6-5 and TRBJ1-1, with D hard to call. The CDR3 extends over 13 amino acids. Trimming cost V 6 bases and J 1 base, with 9 bases left between them. Germline V gives CDR1 MNHEY, CDR2 SVGAGI.

The CDR3 loop reads CASSFAGAYEQYF. The DNA for the CDR3 is TGTGCCAGCAGTTTCGCTGGTGCTTACGAGCAGTACTTC. The chain employs TRBV27 and TRBJ2-7; D call uncertain. Trimming stripped 3 bases from V and 4 bases from J, with 10 bases between. The CDR3 consists of 13 residues. CDR1 MNHEY and CDR2 SMNVEV come from the germline V gene (reference sequence).

V usage is TRBV6-4 and J usage is TRBJ2-3; no firm D call. The CDR3 extends over 13 amino acids. Germline loops: CDR1 MRHNA, CDR2 SNTAGT. V dropped 0 bases and J dropped 3 bases, with 4 bases sitting between them. Written as DNA, the CDR3 is TGTGCCAGCAGTGACTCAGTAACAGATACGCAGTATTTT. Its protein product is CASSDSVTDTQYF.

The CDR3 DNA follows: TGTGCCAGCAGCCGTAGGACAGCCCGGGCCCAGTACTTC. This sequence encodes CASSRRTARAQYF. The rearrangement uses TRBV5-6 and TRBJ2-5; D possibly corresponds to TRBD1 (6 bases). The ends were cut back, 4 bases at V and 9 bases at J, with 16 bases in the middle. This CDR3 comprises 13 residues. CDR1 and CDR2 from the germline V gene are SGHDT and YYEEEE.

The rearrangement links TRBV29-1 to TRBJ1-1; D remains unclear. The CDR3 is made up of 11 amino acids. Germline CDR1 SQVTM, CDR2 ANQGSEA. The chain's CDR3 is CMADGNTEAFF. The CDR3 nucleotides read TGCATGGCGGATGGGAACACTGAAGCTTTCTTT.

The rearrangement uses TRBV2 and TRBJ2-7; TRBD2 matches 8 bases. The CDR3 sequence is 15 residues long. J lost 1 base, V lost 7 bases, and 9 bases had no gene match. CDR1 is SNHLY and CDR2 is FYNNEI in the germline V gene. DNA for the CDR3: TGTGCCAGCATGGAGGCGGGGGGCCTTTCCTACGAGCAGTACTTC. It yields the protein CASMEAGGLSYEQYF.

The chain uses TRBV5-5 and TRBJ1-1; possibly TRBD1 for D (5 bases). CDR1 and CDR2 from the germline V gene are SGHKS and YYEKEE (reference sequence). V was clipped by 9 bases and J by 4 bases, with 19 bases between them. The CDR3 totals 14 residues. CDR3 DNA: TGTGCCACCGAGAGAGTACGGGGGGTCACTGAAGCTTTCTTT. It translates to CATERVRGVTEAFF. Based on the CDR3 plus reference TRBV5-5 and TRBJ1-1, the full variable domain is DAGVTQSPTHLIKTRGQQVTLRCSPISGHKSVSWYQQVLGQGPQFIFQYYEKEERGRGNFPDRFSARQFPNYSSELNVNALLLGDSALYLCATERVRGVTEAFFGQGTRLTVV.

The chain joins TRBV30 to TRBJ1-1, with D maybe TRBD1 (5 bases). Germline V gene sequence: CDR1 GTSNPN, CDR2 SVGIG (reference sequence). This CDR3 has 13 residues. Between the trimmed V and J ends, which lost 0 bases and 9 bases, there was a span of 14 bases. The CDR3 nucleotides are TGTGCCTGGAGTGTACAGGTAAACAGTAAAGCTTTCTTT. Its protein is CAWSVQVNSKAFF.